Listed below are T cell receptor beta chains from one sample, sequenced in a study of cytotoxic CD8 clonotypes in ibrutinib-treated CLL. Sequencing was performed with immunoSEQ multiplex PCR; in TCRdb, only in-frame clones are kept and a portion is missing. The sample yields about 270,000 clones, around 69% seen once. The sample consisted of PBMCs, taken at disease progression, from a patient treated with ibrutinib. The receptors originated from a human donor with chronic lymphocytic leukemia. Each CDR3 is given with its conserved first and last residue. The order of the fields is J gene, V gene, D gene, clone size, CDR3 DNA, CDR3 protein. D genes are given only for firm matches. The size entry is marked missing in some rows and otherwise reads once, few, many or a size class.

>TRBJ2-7|TRBV9|-|-
TGTGCCAGCAGCCCGCGGACGGGCTCCTACGAGCAGTACTTC
CASSPRTGSYEQYF
>TRBJ2-7|TRBV5-1|TRBD2|-
TGCGCCAGCAGCTTCGACGGTGGGACTAGCGGGAGGGCGCAAAACTTC
CASSFDGGTSGRAQNF
>TRBJ2-2|TRBV5-1|TRBD1|-
TGCGCCAGCAGCTTGGCCGGGACAGGGAACACCGGGGAGCTGTTTTTT
CASSLAGTGNTGELFF
>TRBJ1-2|TRBV7-9|-|-
TGTGCCAGCAGCCTCTCCCAGGGTTTTAACTATGGCTACACCTTC
CASSLSQGFNYGYTF
>TRBJ1-4|TRBV18|-|-
TGTGCCAGCTCACCACCCGGCGGCCCTGAAAAACTGTTTTTT
CASSPPGGPEKLFF
>TRBJ1-1|TRBV7-9|-|once
TGTGCCAGCAGCCCGAACAGGAACACTGAAGCTTTCTTT
CASSPNRNTEAFF
>TRBJ2-5|TRBV5-1|TRBD2|-
TGCGCCAGCAGCTTGGGGGGACTACCGAAGAGAACCCAGTACTTC
CASSLGGLPKRTQYF
>TRBJ2-1|TRBV4-1|-|-
TGCGCCAGCAGCCTGTGGGGGTATGAGCAGTTCTTC
CASSLWGYEQFF
>TRBJ1-5|TRBV4-1|-|-
TGCGCCAGCAGCCAAGTACCCTCGCCCCAGCATTTT
CASSQVPSPQHF
>TRBJ2-7|TRBV27|-|once
TGTGCCAGCAGTTTCCTAGGCCTCCAGTACTTC
CASSFLGLQYF
>TRBJ2-7|TRBV13|-|few
TGTGCCAGCAGCTCCTCAGGGGTCTCCTACGAGCAGTACTTC
CASSSSGVSYEQYF
>TRBJ2-3|TRBV7-3|TRBD1|-
TGTGCCAGCAGCACCACAGGGGGTGTATCAGATACGCAGTATTTT
CASSTTGGVSDTQYF
>TRBJ2-3|TRBV5-1|TRBD1|-
TGCGCCAGCAGCTTGGAAGACAGGGTTACAGATACGCAGTATTTT
CASSLEDRVTDTQYF
>TRBJ2-7|TRBV10-3|-|-
TGTGCCATCAGTGAGTCGGAGTGGGGGGGCGGGTACGAGCAGTACTTC
CAISESEWGGGYEQYF
>TRBJ1-5|TRBV9|TRBD1|few
TGTGCCAGCAGCGTAGAATCAGGGGGTCAGCCCCAGCATTTT
CASSVESGGQPQHF
>TRBJ1-2|TRBV19|TRBD1|-
TGTGCCAGTAGTATCGTGTGGACAGGATATGGCTACACCTTC
CASSIVWTGYGYTF
>TRBJ2-7|TRBV28|TRBD2|few
TGTGCCAGCAGGGCCCCGGTGACTAGCGGGAGTGGGTACGAGCAGTACTTC
CASRAPVTSGSGYEQYF
>TRBJ1-3|TRBV10-3|-|few
TGTGCCACCCAACACGACTCTGGAAACACCATATATTTT
CATQHDSGNTIYF
>TRBJ2-3|TRBV6-6|-|-
TGTGCCAGCAGCCGAACGACAGCTAGCACAGATACGCAGTATTTT
CASSRTTASTDTQYF
>TRBJ1-3|TRBV4-2|-|few
TGTGCCAGCAGCCAAACATTCCCTGGAAACACCATATATTTT
CASSQTFPGNTIYF
>TRBJ2-7|TRBV9|TRBD2|few
TGTGCCAGCAGCGTTGACGTGGGCGGGAGGGGAGTGGACGAGCAGTACTTC
CASSVDVGGRGVDEQYF
>TRBJ2-3|TRBV2|-|-
TGTGCCAGCAGTAAGGGACCGCAAGATACGCAGTATTTT
CASSKGPQDTQYF
>TRBJ1-6|TRBV10-2|TRBD1|-
TGCGCCAGCACCCAGACAGGGGGCCATAATTCACCCCTCCACTTT
CASTQTGGHNSPLHF
>TRBJ2-1|TRBV7-3|-|-
TGTGCCAGCAGCTTACGCAGGGATAATGAGCAGTTCTTC
CASSLRRDNEQFF
>TRBJ1-2|TRBV2|-|-
TGTGCCAGCAGTGAAGCGTGGGGGCTCTTCTATGGCTACACCTTC
CASSEAWGLFYGYTF
>TRBJ1-1|TRBV19|-|few
TGTGCCAGTAGCTATAGGGCCTTCACTGAAGCTTTCTTT
CASSYRAFTEAFF
>TRBJ2-7|TRBV11-2|TRBD2|-
TGTGCCAGCAGCCGGGCCGGGACTAGCCACGTCCCTTACGAGCAGTACTTC
CASSRAGTSHVPYEQYF
>TRBJ2-1|TRBV9|-|-
TGTGCCAGCAGCGTCCCCCGTAACTCTGCCTACAATGAGCAGTTCTTC
CASSVPRNSAYNEQFF
>TRBJ2-7|TRBV27|-|-
TGTGCCAGCAGTTTATTCGAAGGGGCCTACGAGCAGTACTTC
CASSLFEGAYEQYF
>TRBJ2-3|TRBV7-2|-|-
TGTGCCAGCAGCCAAGACACAGATACGCAGTATTTT
CASSQDTDTQYF
>TRBJ2-3|TRBV15|TRBD2|-
TGTGCCACCAGCAGAGTGGGGGGGAGCGCAGATACGCAGTATTTT
CATSRVGGSADTQYF
>TRBJ2-5|TRBV27|-|-
TGTGCCAGCAGGAGAGACCAAAAGGAGACCCAGTACTTC
CASRRDQKETQYF
>TRBJ2-7|TRBV5-4|TRBD1|-
TGTGCCAGCAGCCCCGGGACAGGGGGCTACGAGCAGTACTTC
CASSPGTGGYEQYF
>TRBJ2-7|TRBV5-1|-|-
TGCGCCAGCAGCCCAAACCCAGGGGGGAGGGACGAGCAGTACTTC
CASSPNPGGRDEQYF
>TRBJ1-1|TRBV6-6|-|-
TGTGCCAGCAGTTATCTCCTTGGACCGAAGAACACTGAAGCTTTCTTT
CASSYLLGPKNTEAFF
>TRBJ1-1|TRBV18|-|-
TGTGCCAGCTCACCCCGGGCCGACACTGAAGCTTTCTTT
CASSPRADTEAFF
>TRBJ2-7|TRBV5-1|-|-
TGCGCCAGCAGCTTCGCAGGGGGGGAGGACGAGCAGTACTTC
CASSFAGGEDEQYF
>TRBJ2-2|TRBV27|-|-
TGTGCCAGCAGTTTACGTTCAGTCACCGGGGAGCTGTTTTTT
CASSLRSVTGELFF
>TRBJ1-2|TRBV5-1|-|-
TGCGCCAGCAGCTTCCCCGGGTTGGACTATGGCTACACCTTC
CASSFPGLDYGYTF
>TRBJ2-1|TRBV11-3|TRBD2|-
TGTGCCAGCAGCCTCCGGCGCGGGGGGGCGAATGAGCAGTTCTTC
CASSLRRGGANEQFF
>TRBJ2-7|TRBV29-1|-|-
TGCAGCGTCCCAGGCGCCTACGAGCAGTACTTC
CSVPGAYEQYF
>TRBJ2-5|TRBV19|TRBD1|-
TGTGCCAGTAGTAGGGGGACAGGGAGGTTCGCGGAGACCCAGTACTTC
CASSRGTGRFAETQYF
>TRBJ1-2|TRBV5-1|TRBD1|-
TGCGCCAGCAGCGGCTGGGACAGGGGGCGAGGCTACACCTTC
CASSGWDRGRGYTF
>TRBJ2-2|TRBV7-9|-|-
TGTGCCAGCAGCACGATCGGCAGGGCCGCCGGGGAGCTGTTTTTT
CASSTIGRAAGELFF
>TRBJ2-7|TRBV21-1|-|few
TGTGCCAGCAGCAAAGGAGAAGGGTGTCACGAGCAGTACTTC
CASSKGEGCHEQYF
>TRBJ2-4|TRBV10-3|-|-
TGTGCCATCAGTCTAGAACGGGGCATTCAGTACTTC
CAISLERGIQYF
>TRBJ2-3|TRBV5-5|-|-
TGTGCCAGCGGTGCGGGGTCCAGGACAGATACGCAGTATTTT
CASGAGSRTDTQYF
>TRBJ2-7|TRBV5-4|TRBD2|-
TGTGCCAGCAGCGAACAGACTAGCGGGAGGGCCTACGAGCAGTACTTC
CASSEQTSGRAYEQYF
>TRBJ1-6|TRBV30|TRBD1|few
TGTGCCTGGAGTCCGCTTGACAGGGAGAGTTCACCCCTCCACTTT
CAWSPLDRESSPLHF
>TRBJ1-1|TRBV5-1|TRBD1|-
TGCGCCAGCAGCTTGTGGCAGGGGGCGGACACTGAAGCTTTCTTT
CASSLWQGADTEAFF
>TRBJ2-1|TRBV29-1|TRBD2|-
TGCAGCGTTGTTGTGACTAGCGGGAACAATGAGCAGTTCTTC
CSVVVTSGNNEQFF
>TRBJ1-2|TRBV14|TRBD1|-
TGTGCCAGCAGCCGAGAGCGAATGACAGGGCGAGGTGGCTACACCTTC
CASSRERMTGRGGYTF
>TRBJ1-1|TRBV25-1|-|-
TGTGCCAGCGGACCTATGGGGGCTTTCTTT
CASGPMGAFF
>TRBJ2-3|TRBV5-4|TRBD1|-
TGTGCCAGCAGCCCAGGACAGGGCTTCGGGGCTGGGTTGGAGTATTTT
CASSPGQGFGAGLEYF
>TRBJ2-3|TRBV5-4|-|-
TGTGCCAGCAGCTTGGGGTGGGACAACACAGATACGCAGTATTTT
CASSLGWDNTDTQYF
>TRBJ1-1|TRBV15|TRBD1|-
TGTGCCACCAGCAAGGACAGGGACCACCGTACTGAAGCTTTCTTT
CATSKDRDHRTEAFF
>TRBJ2-7|TRBV6-6|-|-
TGTGCCAGCAGTTACGGAGGCGGGGCCTACGAGCAGTACTTC
CASSYGGGAYEQYF
>TRBJ1-4|TRBV2|-|-
TGTGCCAGCAGTGAATGGATCTCCGAAAAACTGTTTTTT
CASSEWISEKLFF
>TRBJ2-5|TRBV9|TRBD2|few
TGTGCCAGCAGCACGACTAGCAACCAAGAGACCCAGTACTTC
CASSTTSNQETQYF